These 21 T cell receptor beta chains share one sample of origin, sequenced in a study of shared T cell receptors in the human thymus. Assay used: immunoSEQ multiplex PCR; TCRdb lists only in-frame clones, some missing. This sample has about 380,000 clones, with 95% found just once. Sequences were obtained from thymocytes. The receptors derive from a human donor.

The chain has TRBV11-3 and TRBJ2-1; D is unresolved. The CDR3 contains 15 residues. With 2 bases removed from V and 8 bases from J, the gap between germline ends came to 16 bases. The germline V gene has CDR1 SGHNT and CDR2 YENEEA. CDR3 sequence: CASSLFLSQRDEQFF. The CDR3, as DNA: TGTGCCAGCAGCTTATTCCTTAGTCAACGCGATGAGCAGTTCTTC.

The rearrangement uses TRBV10-3 and TRBJ1-1; a possible D gene is TRBD1 (6 bases). The CDR3 spans 14 residues. V was trimmed by 8 bases and J by 2 bases, leaving 15 bases between them. Looked up from germline, CDR1 is ENHRY and CDR2 is SYGVKD. The CDR3 DNA sequence: TGTGCCATCCTCCACGGGGGGCCTAACACTGAAGCTTTCTTT. Amino acid sequence: CAILHGGPNTEAFF.

The gene calls are TRBV6-1 and TRBJ1-5; D is unresolved. This CDR3 spans 16 amino acids. Germline V gene data show CDR1 as MNHNS and CDR2 as SASEGT. The V gene lost 1 base and the J gene lost 6 bases, with 16 bases spanning the gap. The CDR3 DNA reads TGTGCCAGCAGTGAAGTAAGCGGATCCCGCTCTCAGCCCCAGCATTTT. It translates to CASSEVSGSRSQPQHF.

The genes are TRBV7-2 and TRBJ1-1, with 7 positions matching TRBD1. The J segment lost 5 bases and the V segment lost 1 base, leaving 16 bases of the junction unmatched. The germline gives CDR1 SGHTA, CDR2 FQGNSA. This CDR3 has 18 amino acids. This CDR3 reads CASSLGYDRQGVETEAFF. The CDR3 DNA is TGTGCCAGCAGCTTAGGATATGACCGACAGGGAGTGGAGACTGAAGCTTTCTTT.

The gene calls are TRBV18 and TRBJ2-7, with TRBD1 as a possible D gene (6 bases). The length of the CDR3 is 16 residues. V lost 4 bases, J lost 0 bases, and 16 bases lay in between. Per the germline V gene, CDR1 is KGHSH and CDR2 is LQKENI. CDR3 nucleotide sequence: TGTGCCAGCTCACTTCAGAGGGGGTCCAGCTCCTACGAGCAGTACTTC. Translating it yields CASSLQRGSSSYEQYF.

The J gene is TRBJ2-5, the V gene TRBV5-6, with 9 bases fitting TRBD1. Germline CDR1 reads SGHDT; CDR2 reads YYEEEE. CDR3 length: 14 residues. After removal of 4 bases from V and 4 bases from J, the junction contained 5 bases not matched to a gene. CDR3 protein: CASSGDRVPETQYF. The CDR3, as DNA: TGTGCCAGCAGCGGGGACAGGGTCCCAGAGACCCAGTACTTC.

This clone is a singleton in its sample. The genes are TRBV19 and TRBJ2-5; D may be TRBD1 (5 bases). Germline CDR1 and CDR2: LNHDA and SQIVND (reference sequence). The germline V and J ends were trimmed by 4 bases and 2 bases, with 14 bases remaining between them. This CDR3 is built from 15 residues. The CDR3 loop is CASSKTRGSQETQYF. The CDR3 DNA reads TGTGCCAGTAGTAAAACAAGGGGATCTCAAGAGACCCAGTACTTC.

V usage is TRBV28 and J usage is TRBJ2-7; no clear D gene. The CDR3 loop spans 15 amino acids. V was trimmed by 3 bases and J by 2 bases, leaving 14 bases between them. In germline, CDR1 is MDHEN, CDR2 SYDVKM. This chain's CDR3 is CASSLQDNPTYEQYF. The CDR3, as DNA: TGTGCCAGCAGTTTGCAGGATAACCCTACCTACGAGCAGTACTTC. Supplemented by reference TRBV28 and TRBJ2-7, the full variable domain reads DVKVTQSSRYLVKRTGEKVFLECVQDMDHENMFWYRQDPGLGLRLIYFSYDVKMKEKGDIPEGYSVSREKKERFSLILESASTNQTSMYLCASSLQDNPTYEQYFGPGTRLTVT.

V is TRBV11-2 and J is TRBJ2-7; D ambiguous. Between the trimmed V and J ends, which lost 5 bases and 4 bases, there was a span of 12 bases. The CDR3 loop spans 13 amino acids. The V gene's germline CDR1 is SGHAT and CDR2 FQNNGV. CDR3 nucleotides: TGTGCCAGCAGCCCTTCCTCTAGGTACGAGCAGTACTTC. Amino acid sequence: CASSPSSRYEQYF.

The CDR3 DNA follows: TGCGCCAGCAGCCCCGAGCGGGAGAGGCCCCACAATGAGCAGTTCTTC. It translates to CASSPERERPHNEQFF. This chain connects TRBV4-1 to TRBJ2-1; 8 bases match TRBD2. This CDR3 is 16 amino acids long. Trimming at V came to 4 bases and at J to 5 bases, leaving 10 bases not matched to a gene. CDR1 and CDR2 from the germline V gene are MGHRA and YSYEKL.

The chain has TRBV27 and TRBJ1-1; TRBD1 might be the D (6 bases). The V end lost 5 bases, the J end lost 1 base, and 14 bases lay between the germline ends. This CDR3 spans 15 amino acids. From germline, CDR1 is MNHEY and CDR2 SMNVEV (reference sequence). CDR3 DNA sequence: TGTGCCAGCAGTACCACAGGGAGGAGGAACACTGAAGCTTTCTTT. This codes for CASSTTGRRNTEAFF.

The V and J genes are TRBV27 and TRBJ2-3; D may be TRBD2 (6 bases). From germline, CDR1 is MNHEY and CDR2 SMNVEV (reference sequence). V lost 5 bases, J lost 5 bases, and 17 bases lay in between. The CDR3 runs 15 residues. CDR3 DNA: TGTGCCAGCAGTAAGGACTATTTATGGGAAGATACGCAGTATTTT. Amino acids: CASSKDYLWEDTQYF.

The chain is built from TRBV30 and TRBJ2-1, with 12 bases identical to TRBD2. The junction had 15 bases not matched to a gene; V was cut back by 0 bases and J by 9 bases. Germline V gives CDR1 GTSNPN, CDR2 SVGIG (reference sequence). CDR3 length: 18 amino acids. The CDR3 loop reads CAWSVRTSGIQIGGEQFF. CDR3 DNA sequence: TGTGCCTGGAGTGTTCGGACTAGCGGGATCCAGATAGGGGGTGAGCAGTTCTTC.

V is TRBV28 and J is TRBJ2-2; 15 nucleotides line up with TRBD2. Trimming took 6 bases from V and 6 from J; bases not matched to a gene: 14. The CDR3 sequence is 19 residues long. Per the germline V gene, CDR1 is MDHEN and CDR2 is SYDVKM. The DNA for the CDR3 is TGTGCCAGCAGCTCCGGACTAGCGGGAGGGCGTCGGAATGCCGGGGAGCTGTTTTTT. This codes for CASSSGLAGGRRNAGELFF.

The chain joins TRBV2 to TRBJ2-7, with D tentatively TRBD2 (6 bases). V gave up 4 bases and J gave up 6 bases, with 22 bases separating them. This CDR3 comprises 16 residues. CDR1 is SNHLY and CDR2 is FYNNEI in the germline V gene. Here the CDR3 reads CASSGGEGVIIGEQYF. Here the CDR3 DNA reads TGTGCCAGCAGTGGGGGGGAAGGGGTAATTATAGGCGAGCAGTACTTC.

CDR3 sequence reads: CASSQGGRGGIRAFF. The CDR3 bases are TGCGCCAGCAGCCAAGGGGGCCGAGGGGGCATCCGAGCTTTCTTT. The chain joins TRBV4-1 to TRBJ1-1; TRBD1 matches 7 bases. Germline V gene sequence: CDR1 MGHRA, CDR2 YSYEKL. The CDR3 spans 15 residues. Germline trimming cut 1 base from V and 10 bases from J; bases unmatched to any gene: 12.

A single count supports this clone. The gene calls are TRBV7-6 and TRBJ1-1; possible D gene TRBD1, 6 bases. This CDR3 is 15 amino acids long. From germline, CDR1 is SGHVS and CDR2 FNYEAQ. V was shortened by 6 bases and J by 1 base, with 15 bases between the two germline ends. This chain's CDR3 is CASRSSPQGNTEAFF. Here the CDR3 DNA reads TGTGCCAGCAGGTCCTCCCCACAGGGGAACACTGAAGCTTTCTTT.

The chain recombines TRBV6-1 with TRBJ2-7, with D possibly being TRBD1 or TRBD2 (5 bases each). CDR1 MNHNS and CDR2 SASEGT come from the germline V gene. This CDR3 is built from 14 residues. The V gene lost 4 bases and the J gene lost 6 bases, with 16 bases spanning the gap. For the CDR3, the DNA is TGTGCCAGCAGTGGGACACCTCATGAGGGCGAGCAGTACTTC. It is translated as CASSGTPHEGEQYF.

This clone has more than one count but fewer than ten. The chain carries TRBV27 and TRBJ1-1; D not certain. Trimming pared 4 bases from V and 7 bases from J, leaving 7 bases between. This CDR3 comprises 11 residues. Germline CDR1 reads MNHEY; CDR2 reads SMNVEV (reference sequence). This CDR3 is CASSSGYEAFF. The CDR3 bases are TGTGCCAGCAGTTCCGGTTATGAAGCTTTCTTT.

The CDR3 is CASSLGQGHTGELFF. The CDR3, as DNA: TGTGCCAGCAGCTTAGGGCAGGGTCACACCGGGGAGCTGTTTTTT. This chain links TRBV7-2 with TRBJ2-2, with a possible D match to TRBD1 (5 bases). CDR1 SGHTA and CDR2 FQGNSA come from the germline V gene. CDR3 length: 15 residues. Trimming stripped 1 base from V and 3 bases from J, with 9 bases between.

This clone came up a few times. This chain joins TRBV18 and TRBJ1-5; 7 nucleotides line up with TRBD1. J lost 6 bases, V lost 2 bases, and 7 bases had no gene match. CDR3 length: 15 residues. The germline CDR1 and CDR2 sequences are KGHSH and LQKENI. This CDR3 reads CASSPGTAYTQPQHF. CDR3 sequence (DNA): TGTGCCAGCTCACCAGGGACAGCCTACACTCAGCCCCAGCATTTT.